This passage covers 15 T cell receptor beta chains from one sample sequenced in a study of beta chain features in type 1 diabetes. Sequenced material consisted of expressed TCRB transcripts (all of the isolated RNA was reverse transcribed). Only in-frame clones appear in the TCRdb table, and some are missing; sequencing was by immunoSEQ multiplex PCR. The data hold 150,000 or so clones, with 7% to 10% observed a single time. Sequencing input: central memory CD4+ T cells from blood. Receptors were obtained from a woman between 18 and 29 years old in good health.

This clone was seen a few times. J is TRBJ2-7 and V is TRBV30; TRBD1 aligns across 8 bases. From germline, CDR1 is GTSNPN and CDR2 SVGIG (reference sequence). The CDR3 contains 12 residues. V trimming: 7 bases; J trimming: 2 bases; junction bases outside the gene matches: 4. The DNA of the CDR3 is TGTGCCTTAAGGGACAGGACCTACGAGCAGTACTTC. It is translated as CALRDRTYEQYF. The full variable domain, rest sourced from reference TRBV30 and TRBJ2-7, is SQTIHQWPATLVQPVGSPLSLECTVEGTSNPNLYWYRQAAGRGLQLLFYSVGIGQISSEVPQNLSASRPQDRQFILSSKKLLLSDSGFYLCALRDRTYEQYFGPGTRLTVT.

This clone was seen only a few times. The CDR3 reads CASSLPAGENSPLHF. Here the CDR3 DNA reads TGTGCCAGCAGCTTGCCGGCAGGGGAGAATTCACCCCTCCACTTT. V gene TRBV5-4 combines with J gene TRBJ1-6, with a weak D call TRBD1 (6 bases). Trimming pared 1 base from V and 7 bases from J, leaving 12 bases between. CDR3 length: 15 amino acids. Germline CDR1 SGHNT, CDR2 YYREEE (reference sequence).

The rearrangement uses TRBV18 and TRBJ2-3; 7 nucleotides match TRBD1. The CDR3 contains 14 residues. Germline CDR1 is KGHSH and CDR2 is LQKENI. V shed 6 bases and J 4 bases; nucleotides not matched to a gene: 7. In DNA form, the CDR3 reads TGTGCCAGCTCTACCGGGACAGTGGCAGATACGCAGTATTTT. It is translated as CASSTGTVADTQYF.

The CDR3 region has the DNA TGTGCCAGCAGCCCCAGGGAACGCCAAGAGACCCAGTACTTC. Its protein product is CASSPRERQETQYF. The chain joins TRBV7-2 to TRBJ2-5; D is perhaps TRBD1 (5 bases). Germline V gene data show CDR1 as SGHTA and CDR2 as FQGNSA. This CDR3 region has 14 residues. V was shortened by 5 bases and J by 1 base, with 11 bases between the two germline ends. Looking up the rest from reference TRBV7-2 and TRBJ2-5 gives the full variable domain: GAGVSQSPSNKVTEKGKDVELRCDPISGHTALYWYRQSLGQGLEFLIYFQGNSAPDKSGLPSDRFSAERTGGSVSTLTIQRTQQEDSAVYLCASSPRERQETQYFGPGTRLLVL.

This clone has more than one count but fewer than ten. The chain recombines TRBV9 with TRBJ2-3, with D possibly TRBD1 on 5 matching bases. CDR3 size: 15 residues. Trimming removed 0 bases from V and 2 bases from J, with 10 bases in between. Germline-derived CDR1 and CDR2 are SGDLS and YYNGEE. The CDR3 here is CASSVGDSPTDTQYF. As DNA, the CDR3 is TGTGCCAGCAGCGTAGGCGACAGCCCCACAGATACGCAGTATTTT.

This clone was recorded a few times. V is TRBV18 and J is TRBJ1-2; possibly TRBD1 for D (6 bases). The CDR3 is 13 residues long. Germline values: CDR1 KGHSH, CDR2 LQKENI. Trimming took 2 bases from V and 8 from J, leaving 12 bases between them. The CDR3 coding sequence is TGTGCCAGCTCACCAGCACAGGGTGAAGGCTACACCTTC. Translating gives CASSPAQGEGYTF. The full variable domain, completed using reference TRBV18 and TRBJ1-2, is NAGVMQNPRHLVRRRGQEARLRCSPMKGHSHVYWYRQLPEEGLKFMVYLQKENIIDESGMPKERFSAEFPKEGPSILRIQQVVRGDSAAYFCASSPAQGEGYTFGSGTRLTVV.

V is TRBV11-2 and J is TRBJ2-4; 8 bases align to TRBD2. J gave up 4 bases and V 4 bases, and 9 bases lay outside the gene matches. This CDR3 is built from 16 residues. The germline gives CDR1 SGHAT, CDR2 FQNNGV. The CDR3 loop is CASSSGGASGKNIQYF. As DNA, the CDR3 is TGTGCCAGCAGCTCCGGGGGGGCTAGCGGGAAAAACATTCAGTACTTC.

This clone was seen more than once but under ten times. The chain employs TRBV29-1 and TRBJ1-2; 7 bases agree with TRBD1. This CDR3 has 12 residues. Losses at the gene ends were 6 bases for V and 8 bases for J; bases not matched to a gene: 9. The germline gives CDR1 SQVTM, CDR2 ANQGSEA. The CDR3 loop reads CSVGKGAGGYTF. The CDR3 nucleotides read TGCAGCGTCGGGAAGGGGGCGGGAGGCTACACCTTC.

This clone came up a few times. CDR3 coding DNA: TGCGCCAGCAGCCAAGATCGGGGTCTATCTCTCTACGAGCAGTACTTC. Amino acids: CASSQDRGLSLYEQYF. The chain carries TRBV4-3 and TRBJ2-7; TRBD2 is a possible D gene (5 bases). This CDR3 is built from 16 residues. Per germline, CDR1 LGHNA and CDR2 YSLEER. V was cut by 0 bases and J by 3 bases, with 15 bases left in between.

The chain carries TRBV9 and TRBJ1-1; no clear D. This CDR3 is 13 amino acids long. Trimming took off 4 bases at V and 7 bases at J, with 14 bases between the two ends. Germline CDR1 and CDR2: SGDLS and YYNGEE. The CDR3 coding sequence is TGTGCCAGCAGCCCTCGGGATTGGGGTGAAGCTTTCTTT. Its translation: CASSPRDWGEAFF.

This clone has more than one count but fewer than ten. The chain carries TRBV25-1 and TRBJ1-1; a weak D match, TRBD1 (5 bases). Germline V gene data show CDR1 as MGHDK and CDR2 as SYGVNS. Trimming took off 1 base at V and 3 bases at J, with 15 bases between the two ends. The CDR3 has 16 residues. The CDR3: CASSEWAGKYDTEAFF. In nucleotides, the CDR3 is TGTGCCAGCAGTGAATGGGCAGGGAAATATGACACTGAAGCTTTCTTT.

This clone has just a few counts. This rearrangement joins TRBV7-8 to TRBJ1-1, with D unclear. This CDR3 has 15 residues. The V end lost 2 bases, the J end lost 1 base, and 11 bases lay between the germline ends. Germline V CDR1 and CDR2: SGHVS, FQNEAQ. This CDR3 reads CASSLSGRKNTEAFF. For the CDR3, the DNA is TGTGCCAGCAGCTTATCTGGCAGGAAGAACACTGAAGCTTTCTTT.

The sample holds a few counts of this clone. Distinct nucleotide sequences in the sample also encode this CDR3. The gene calls are TRBV27 and TRBJ1-2; the match to TRBD1 covers 7 bases. Germline CDR1 reads MNHEY; CDR2 reads SMNVEV (reference sequence). After removal of 2 bases from V and 3 bases from J, the junction contained 0 bases not matched to a gene. This CDR3 comprises 13 residues. The CDR3 DNA reads as TGTGCCAGCAGTTTACAGGGGGACTATGGCTACACCTTC. This encodes CASSLQGDYGYTF.

This chain joins TRBV9 and TRBJ2-5; TRBD2 might be the D (5 bases). The CDR3 contains 18 residues. The V gene lost 4 bases and the J gene lost 0 bases, with 22 bases spanning the gap. Per the germline V gene, CDR1 is SGDLS and CDR2 is YYNGEE. Here the CDR3 DNA reads TGTGCCAGCAGCCCCCGTAATCCGGACGGGAACCACCAAGAGACCCAGTACTTC. The encoded protein is CASSPRNPDGNHQETQYF.

This clone was picked up a small number of times. The rearrangement uses TRBV18 and TRBJ2-1, with a tentative D call TRBD2 (5 bases). The germline V and J ends were trimmed by 3 bases and 10 bases, with 13 bases remaining between them. The CDR3 totals 13 residues. The germline V gene encodes CDR1 KGHSH and CDR2 LQKENI. The CDR3 DNA sequence: TGTGCCAGCTCACCTGGAGAGGGCCAGGAGCAGTTCTTC. This encodes CASSPGEGQEQFF.